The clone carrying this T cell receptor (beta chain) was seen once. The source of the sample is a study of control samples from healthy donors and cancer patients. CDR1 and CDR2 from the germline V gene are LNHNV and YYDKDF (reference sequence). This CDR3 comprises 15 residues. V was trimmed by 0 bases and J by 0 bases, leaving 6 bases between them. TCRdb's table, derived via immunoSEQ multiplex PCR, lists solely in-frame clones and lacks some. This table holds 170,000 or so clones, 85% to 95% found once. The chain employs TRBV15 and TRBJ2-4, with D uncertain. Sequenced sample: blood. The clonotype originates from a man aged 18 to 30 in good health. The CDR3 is CATSREIQAKNIQYF. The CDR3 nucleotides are TGTGCCACCAGCAGAGAAATACAAGCCAAAAACATTCAGTACTTC.